This T cell receptor (beta chain) is from a study of response to subunit inactivated influenza vaccine. Whole-study findings and limits: The study's authors posited that every seasonal influenza vaccination enlists few new T cells.

This clonotype was picked up a small number of times. Its antigen is still unknown. TCRdb redid the calling of the RT-PCR reads with MiXCR, one entry per CDR3 protein. The table includes about 780,000 distinct CDR3 sequences, about 18% detected once. Germline CDR1 reads MNHEY; CDR2 reads SVGAGI. This CDR3 spans 15 amino acids. Deletions cut 2 bases from V and 2 bases from J, with 9 bases between. J is TRBJ2-2 and V is TRBV6-5; D remains unclear. The sequenced sample was PBMCs from blood, obtained roughly 5 days after vaccination. The receptor was isolated from a man aged 45-65 years who received an inactivated influenza vaccine. The CDR3 is CASSYVLRNTGELFF. CDR3 DNA: TGTGCCAGCAGTTACGTCTTGAGAAACACCGGGGAGCTGTTTTTT.